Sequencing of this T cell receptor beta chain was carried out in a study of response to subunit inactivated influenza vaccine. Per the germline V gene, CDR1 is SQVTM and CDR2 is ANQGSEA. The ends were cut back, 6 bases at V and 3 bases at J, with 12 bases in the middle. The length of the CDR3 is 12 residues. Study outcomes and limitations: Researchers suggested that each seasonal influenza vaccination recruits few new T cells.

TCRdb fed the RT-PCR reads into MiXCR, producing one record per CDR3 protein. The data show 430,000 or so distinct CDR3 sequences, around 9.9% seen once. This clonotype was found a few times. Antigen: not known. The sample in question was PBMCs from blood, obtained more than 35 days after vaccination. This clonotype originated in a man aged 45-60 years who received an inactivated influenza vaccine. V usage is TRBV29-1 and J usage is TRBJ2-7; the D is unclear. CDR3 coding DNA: TGCAGCGTACAAAAGCTGGTCTACGAGCAGTACTTC. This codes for CSVQKLVYEQYF.